This T cell receptor (beta chain) was sequenced in a study of T cell repertoires in cytomegalovirus infection. This clonotype was seen at least ten times. This CDR3 has 13 amino acids. Germline CDR1 is SGHTA and CDR2 is FQGNSA. V was cut by 2 bases and J by 5 bases, with 6 bases left in between. TCRdb itself ran the reads through MiXCR, one entry per CDR3 protein. This table has about 200,000 distinct CDR3 sequences, 9.5% appearing once. The chain carries TRBV7-2 and TRBJ2-2; no clear D. The sample comprised PBMCs. This clonotype originated in a human donor in good health (CMV status not recorded). Some clones in this sample may be carry-over from other donors' samples. CDR3 in amino acids: CASSLRPTGELFF. CDR3 sequence (DNA): TGTGCCAGCAGCTTACGACCTACCGGGGAGCTGTTTTTT.